This TCR beta chain is from a study of regulatory T cells in long-lasting Graves disease. Investigators prepared the TCR beta libraries by applying iRepertoire HTBI primers and Arm-PCR of CDR3 regions. Each CDR3 protein is one row after TCRdb ran MiXCR on the multiplex PCR reads. The table has roughly 430,000 distinct CDR3 sequences, about 17% seen once; the top ten hold roughly 10%. Findings and limits, study-wide: Whereas new patients shared 970 or so public clonotypes, persistent patients shared more, at under 3,500.

V gave up 4 bases and J gave up 0 bases; unmatched junction bases: 14. The CDR3 is 17 residues long. The germline V gene encodes CDR1 SQVTM and CDR2 ANQGSEA. On this clonotype itself: Its antigen is still unknown.

Time point indicated: newly diagnosed GD, antithyroid drugs for less than 3 months. With RNA extracted from PBMCs as input, the TCR library was made. The same data also contributed to another study, on T cells in Graves' hyperthyroidism and ophthalmopathy. That source reports: The HTBI primer set was used in a first-round RT-PCR of the TCR CDR3.

The clonotype originates from a woman between 25 and 40 years old with Graves disease. J is TRBJ1-2 and V is TRBV29-1, with TRBD1 identical over 7 bases. The input for sequencing was peripheral blood mononuclear cells (PBMCs), taken at new diagnosis, from a patient treated with antithyroid drugs. CDR3 nucleotide sequence: TGCAGCGTTGTGGGACACAGGGGCGCTGTAGCTAACTATGGCTACACCTTC. It codes for CSVVGHRGAVANYGYTF. Full variable domain (remainder filled in from reference TRBV29-1 and TRBJ1-2): SAVISQKPSRDICQRGTSLTIQCQVDSQVTMMFWYRQQPGQSLTLIATANQGSEATYESGFVIDKFPISRPNLTFSTLTVSNMSPEDSSIYLCSVVGHRGAVANYGYTFGSGTRLTVV.